One T cell receptor (beta chain) is described in this entry. Some clones are missing from TCRdb's copy, which holds only in-frame ones; the method was immunoSEQ multiplex PCR. The sample lists 450,000 to 500,000 clones; less than 90% were seen once. This sample was included in a study of blood T cell repertoires in COVID-19. Trimming shortened V by 6 bases and J by 5 bases, and 8 bases separated the two germline ends. The CDR3 spans 12 residues. CDR1 and CDR2 (germline): WSHSY, SAAADI. The chain links TRBV10-2 to TRBJ2-1, with D maybe TRBD2 (6 bases). The receptor was isolated from a woman aged 55-70 years who had recovered from COVID-19. Sequenced: PBMCs or T cells enriched from blood (not recorded which). Here the CDR3 reads CASRGRNNEQFF. For the CDR3, the DNA is TGCGCCAGCAGAGGGAGGAACAATGAGCAGTTCTTC.